The source of this T cell receptor beta chain is a study of CD8+ T cells in alopecia areata. Points from the study as a whole: Especially in alopecia totalis/universalis, lesional scalp showed greater clonality than normal scalp did. Treatment with tofacitinib significantly lowered scalp clonality and reduced expanded CD8+ clones among the top 100. Scalp sample data also include resident alphabeta T cells from normal skin.

Between the trimmed V and J ends, which lost 5 bases and 15 bases, there was a span of 17 bases. The CDR3 has 12 amino acids. Per the germline V gene, CDR1 is SGHTA and CDR2 is FQGTGA. Treatment here: oral pan-JAK inhibitor, 5-10 mg twice daily. cDNA reverse transcribed from extracted RNA served as the sequencing template. Here immunoSEQ multiplex PCR was the method, and the copy in TCRdb shows in-frame clones only, minus some. The table shows 90,000 to 120,000 clones, with roughly 89% occurring only once. As for this clone: Its antigen is not known.

This TCR derives from a human donor with alopecia areata. The chain carries TRBV7-3 and TRBJ2-1; D perhaps matches TRBD1 (5 bases). The sample here was CD8+ T cells sorted from blood, taken at week 24, from a patient treated with tofacitinib. In DNA form, the CDR3 reads TGTGCCAGCAGCCGACAGTGCCCTTGGGGGTTCTTC. Translating it yields CASSRQCPWGFF.